These T cell receptor beta chains were read from a single sample in a study of breast tumors, draining lymph nodes, adjacent tissues. Via MiXCR, TCRdb re-called the multiplex PCR reads, giving one row per CDR3 protein. The profile shows about 180,000 distinct CDR3 sequences, approximately 30% of them singletons. Material: axillary lymph node tissue. The source is a female donor with breast cancer. Some clones in this sample may be carry-over from other donors' samples. CDR3s include the opening cysteine and the closing phenylalanine or tryptophan. The order of the fields is V gene, clone size, CDR3 length, D gene, J gene, CDR3 protein, CDR3 DNA. The D gene is left open where the match is weak. Part of the rows lack a size; the others show once, few, many or a class for expanded clones.

>TRBV5-6|many|17|TRBD2|TRBJ2-7
CASSQGLAGGLPYEQYF
TGTGCCAGCAGCCAAGGACTAGCGGGAGGGCTCCCCTACGAGCAGTACTTC
>TRBV12-3/TRBV12-4|NA|14|NA|TRBJ1-6
CASSFLQGHSPLHF
TGTGCCAGCAGTTTTTTGCAGGGACATTCACCCCTCCACTTT
>TRBV19|NA|15|TRBD1|TRBJ1-2
CASRLKGQGLYGYTF
TGTGCCAGTAGACTAAAAGGACAGGGCTTATATGGCTACACCTTC
>TRBV20-1|many|13|NA|TRBJ2-2
CSASRSGGGELFF
TGCAGTGCGTCCCGATCCGGGGGCGGGGAGCTGTTTTTT
>TRBV7-8|NA|17|NA|TRBJ1-6
CASSLGSRERGNWPLHF
TGTGCCAGCAGCTTAGGATCCCGGGAGCGGGGCAATTGGCCCCTCCACTTT
>TRBV7-9|many|16|TRBD2|TRBJ2-3
CASSPLAGGRGDTQYF
TGTGCCAGCAGCCCCCTAGCGGGGGGCCGGGGAGATACGCAGTATTTT
>TRBV5-5|many|16|TRBD1|TRBJ1-2
CASSWRDQGVSYGYTF
TGTGCCAGCAGCTGGCGCGACCAGGGGGTTTCCTATGGCTACACCTTC
>TRBV6-5|few|20|NA|TRBJ1-5
CASRPPNRDQNSSCNQPQHF
TGTGCCAGCAGGCCGCCAAACCGGGACCAAAATAGCTCTTGCAATCAGCCCCAGCATTTT
>TRBV20-1|many|17|TRBD1|TRBJ1-6
CSARDRDGTGVYSPLHF
TGCAGTGCTAGAGATCGGGATGGGACAGGGGTTTACTCACCCCTCCACTTT
>TRBV4-1|NA|15|NA|TRBJ1-6
CASSSYDRLNSPLHF
TGTGCCAGCAGCTCCTACGACAGACTGAATTCACCCCTCCACTTT
>TRBV20-1|NA|16|NA|TRBJ2-1
CSARGAESAVTYEQFF
TGCAGTGCTAGGGGCGCCGAGAGCGCCGTGACCTACGAGCAGTTCTTC
>TRBV7-9|many|13|NA|TRBJ1-2
CASTLQQADGYTF
TGTGCCAGCACACTACAACAGGCGGATGGCTACACCTTC
>TRBV27|many|13|NA|TRBJ2-7
CASSLGGYGEQYF
TGTGCCAGCAGTTTAGGCGGGTACGGCGAGCAGTACTTC
>TRBV10-3|many|13|NA|TRBJ2-7
CAISVVATYEQYF
TGTGCCATCAGTGTAGTGGCAACCTACGAGCAGTACTTC
>TRBV28|few|15|NA|TRBJ1-5
CASRPGTPSHQPQHF
TGTGCCAGCAGACCCGGGACACCTTCGCATCAGCCCCAGCATTTT
>TRBV9|many|12|NA|TRBJ2-5
CASSTSMGTQYF
TGTGCCAGCAGCACCTCAATGGGGACCCAGTACTTC
>TRBV24-1|many|13|TRBD1|TRBJ1-5
CATSQGGNQPQHF
TGTGCCACCAGTCAGGGGGGCAATCAGCCCCAGCATTTT